Below are 5 T cell receptor beta chains sequenced from a single sample in a study of cytomegalovirus exposure and HLA in healthy donors. Libraries were prepared by immunoSEQ multiplex PCR; TCRdb keeps only in-frame clonotypes and omits some of them. The sample contains some 140,000 clones, 86% of which appear only once. Sequencing was done on a sample of PBMCs. Receptors originate from a man aged 18 to 30 in good health and CMV-seropositive.

This clone was detected a few times. This rearrangement joins TRBV7-2 to TRBJ2-3, with D maybe TRBD1 (6 bases). Trimming took 4 bases from V and 1 from J, leaving 12 bases between them. Germline V gene data show CDR1 as SGHTA and CDR2 as FQGNSA. This CDR3 is 15 amino acids long. DNA for the CDR3: TGTGCCAGCAGCTACAGGGCTGGGGGCACAGATACGCAGTATTTT. Protein product: CASSYRAGGTDTQYF.

CDR3 coding DNA: TGCGCCAGCAGCGTGACAGGTTCCTCCTACGAGCAGTACTTC. It encodes CASSVTGSSYEQYF. The J gene is TRBJ2-7, the V gene TRBV5-1, with a possible D match to TRBD1 (6 bases). The germline V gene has CDR1 SGHRS and CDR2 YFSETQ. The V end was cut by 4 bases, the J end by 0 bases, with 11 bases between. The CDR3 has 14 residues. The entire variable domain, with the rest obtained from reference TRBV5-1 and TRBJ2-7, is as follows: KAGVTQTPRYLIKTRGQQVTLSCSPISGHRSVSWYQQTPGQGLQFLFEYFSETQRNKGNFPGRFSGRQFSNSRSEMNVSTLELGDSALYLCASSVTGSSYEQYFGPGTRLTVT.

This clone showed up just a few times. The chain links TRBV27 to TRBJ1-2; 7 bases map to TRBD1. The CDR3 is 14 residues long. In germline, CDR1 is MNHEY, CDR2 SMNVEV (reference sequence). The V segment lost 4 bases and the J segment 8 bases; nucleotides outside the gene matches: 10. CDR3 residues: CASSYTGQSLGYTF. Written as DNA, the CDR3 is TGTGCCAGCAGTTACACGGGACAGTCCCTGGGCTACACCTTC.

The chain couples TRBV4-1 to TRBJ2-7; 7 nucleotides agree with TRBD2. The trim removed 0 bases at V and 5 bases at J, leaving 13 bases unmatched. This CDR3 comprises 17 residues. Germline lookup yields CDR1 MGHRA and CDR2 YSYEKL. CDR3 nucleotide sequence: TGCGCCAGCAGCCAAGATCCGAAAAGCGGGGCTGGCCACGAGCAGTACTTC. Protein: CASSQDPKSGAGHEQYF.

The chain combines TRBV7-9 with TRBJ2-7, with D maybe TRBD1 (5 bases). Germline values: CDR1 SEHNR, CDR2 FQNEAQ (reference sequence). V was clipped by 3 bases and J by 3 bases, with 9 bases between them. This CDR3 comprises 13 residues. CDR3 sequence (DNA): TGTGCCAGCAGCTTCAGGGCTTACTACGAGCAGTACTTC. Its protein product is CASSFRAYYEQYF.